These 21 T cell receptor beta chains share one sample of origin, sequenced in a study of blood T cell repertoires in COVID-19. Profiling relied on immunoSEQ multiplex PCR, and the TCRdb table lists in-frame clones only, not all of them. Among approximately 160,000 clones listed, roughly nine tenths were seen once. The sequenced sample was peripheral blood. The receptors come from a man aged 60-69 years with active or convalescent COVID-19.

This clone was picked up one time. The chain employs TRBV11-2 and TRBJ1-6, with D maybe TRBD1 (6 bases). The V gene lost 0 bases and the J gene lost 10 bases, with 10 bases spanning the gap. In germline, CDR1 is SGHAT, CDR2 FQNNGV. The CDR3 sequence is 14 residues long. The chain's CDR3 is CASSLEQQGSPLHF. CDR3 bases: TGTGCCAGCAGCTTAGAACAACAGGGATCACCCCTCCACTTT.

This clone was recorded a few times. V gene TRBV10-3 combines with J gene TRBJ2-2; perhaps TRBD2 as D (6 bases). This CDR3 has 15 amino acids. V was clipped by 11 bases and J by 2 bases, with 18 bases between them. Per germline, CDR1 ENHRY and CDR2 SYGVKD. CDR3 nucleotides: TGTGCCGTTCAGAATGGACTACCCAACACCGGGGAGCTGTTTTTT. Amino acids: CAVQNGLPNTGELFF.

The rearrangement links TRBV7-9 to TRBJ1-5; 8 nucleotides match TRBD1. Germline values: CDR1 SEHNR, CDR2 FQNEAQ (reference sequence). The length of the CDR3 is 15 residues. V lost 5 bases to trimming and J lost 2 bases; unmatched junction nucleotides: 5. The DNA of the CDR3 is TGTGCCAGCAGCCCTGAGACAGGGGGCAATCAGCCCCAGCATTTT. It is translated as CASSPETGGNQPQHF.

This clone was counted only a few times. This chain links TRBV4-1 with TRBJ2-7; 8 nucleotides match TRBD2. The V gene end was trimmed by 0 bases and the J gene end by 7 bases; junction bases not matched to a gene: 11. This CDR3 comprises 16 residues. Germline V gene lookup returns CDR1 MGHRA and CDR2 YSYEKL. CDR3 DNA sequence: TGCGCCAGCAGCCAAGATTTGGGACTAGAACCTTGGGAGCAGTACTTC. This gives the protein CASSQDLGLEPWEQYF.

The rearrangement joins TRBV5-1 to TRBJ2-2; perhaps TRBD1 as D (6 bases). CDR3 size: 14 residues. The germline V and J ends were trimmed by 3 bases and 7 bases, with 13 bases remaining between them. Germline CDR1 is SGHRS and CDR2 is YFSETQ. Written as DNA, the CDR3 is TGCGCCAGCAGCTCTACACAGGGAATCGGGGAGCTGTTTTTT. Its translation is CASSSTQGIGELFF.

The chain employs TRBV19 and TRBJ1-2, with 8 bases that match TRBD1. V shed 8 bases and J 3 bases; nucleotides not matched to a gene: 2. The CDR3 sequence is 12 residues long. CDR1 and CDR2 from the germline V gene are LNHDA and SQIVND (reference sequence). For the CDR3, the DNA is TGTGCCAGTTCGACAGGGGACTATGGCTACACCTTC. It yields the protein CASSTGDYGYTF.

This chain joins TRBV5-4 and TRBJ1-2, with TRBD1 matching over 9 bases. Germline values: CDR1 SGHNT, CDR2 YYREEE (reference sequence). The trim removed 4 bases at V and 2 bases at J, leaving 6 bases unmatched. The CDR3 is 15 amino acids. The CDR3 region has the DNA TGTGCCAGCAGCGCCGCCGGGACAGGGAACTATGGCTACACCTTC. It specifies CASSAAGTGNYGYTF.

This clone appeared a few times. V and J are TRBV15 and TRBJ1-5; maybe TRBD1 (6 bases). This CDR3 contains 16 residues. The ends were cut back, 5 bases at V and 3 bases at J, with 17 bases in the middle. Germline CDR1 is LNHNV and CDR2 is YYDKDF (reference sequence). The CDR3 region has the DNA TGTGCCACCAGCGAAGGGAGCACAGGGTTCAATCAGCCCCAGCATTTT. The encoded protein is CATSEGSTGFNQPQHF.

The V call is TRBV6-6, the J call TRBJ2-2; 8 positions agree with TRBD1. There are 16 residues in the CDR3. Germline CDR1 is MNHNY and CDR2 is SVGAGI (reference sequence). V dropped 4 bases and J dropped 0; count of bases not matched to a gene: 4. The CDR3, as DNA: TGTGCCAGCAGTTCCTCGGACAGGGCGAACACCGGGGAGCTGTTTTTT. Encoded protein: CASSSSDRANTGELFF.

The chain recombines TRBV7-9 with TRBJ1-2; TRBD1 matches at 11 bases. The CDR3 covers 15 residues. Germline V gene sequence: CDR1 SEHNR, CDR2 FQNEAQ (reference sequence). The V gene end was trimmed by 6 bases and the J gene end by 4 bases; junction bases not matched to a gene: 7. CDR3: CASSWGDRGSYGYTF. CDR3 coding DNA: TGTGCCAGCAGTTGGGGGGACAGGGGGAGCTATGGCTACACCTTC.

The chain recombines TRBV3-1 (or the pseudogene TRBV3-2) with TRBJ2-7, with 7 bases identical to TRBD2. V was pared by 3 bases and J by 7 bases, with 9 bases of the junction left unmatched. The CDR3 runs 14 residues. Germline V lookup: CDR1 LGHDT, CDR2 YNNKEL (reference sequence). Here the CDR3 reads CASSHSTREYEQYF. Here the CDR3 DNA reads TGTGCCAGCAGCCATTCAACGCGGGAGTATGAGCAGTACTTC.

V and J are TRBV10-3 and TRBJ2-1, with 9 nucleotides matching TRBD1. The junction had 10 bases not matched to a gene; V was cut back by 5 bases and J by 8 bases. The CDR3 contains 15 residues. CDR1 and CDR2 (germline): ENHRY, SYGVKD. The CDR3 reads CAISRQGQGYDEQFF. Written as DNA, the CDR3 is TGTGCCATCAGTCGACAAGGACAGGGGTATGATGAGCAGTTCTTC.

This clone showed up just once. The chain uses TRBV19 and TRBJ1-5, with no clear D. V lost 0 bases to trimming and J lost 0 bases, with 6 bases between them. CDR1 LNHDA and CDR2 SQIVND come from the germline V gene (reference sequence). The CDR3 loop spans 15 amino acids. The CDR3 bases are TGTGCCAGTAGTATAGAACGCGGTAGCAATCAGCCCCAGCATTTT. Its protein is CASSIERGSNQPQHF.

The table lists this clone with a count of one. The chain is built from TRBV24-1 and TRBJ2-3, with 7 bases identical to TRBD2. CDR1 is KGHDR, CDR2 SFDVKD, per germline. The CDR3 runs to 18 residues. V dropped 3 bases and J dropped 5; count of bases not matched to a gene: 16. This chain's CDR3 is CATSDARRGAGQGDTQYF. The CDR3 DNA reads TGTGCCACCAGTGATGCCCGGAGAGGAGCGGGGCAGGGAGATACGCAGTATTTT.

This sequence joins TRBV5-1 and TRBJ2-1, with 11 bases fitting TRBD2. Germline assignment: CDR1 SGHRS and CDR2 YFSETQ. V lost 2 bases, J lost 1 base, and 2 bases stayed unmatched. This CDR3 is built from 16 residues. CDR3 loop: CASSFTSGSSYNEQFF. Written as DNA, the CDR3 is TGCGCCAGCAGCTTTACTAGCGGGAGTTCCTACAATGAGCAGTTCTTC.

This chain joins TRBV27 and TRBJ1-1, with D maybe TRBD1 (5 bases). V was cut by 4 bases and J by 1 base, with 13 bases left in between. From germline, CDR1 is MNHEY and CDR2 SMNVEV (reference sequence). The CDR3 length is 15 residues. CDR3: CASSSRGTGNTEAFF. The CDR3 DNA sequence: TGTGCCAGCAGTTCTCGGGGGACGGGGAACACTGAAGCTTTCTTT.

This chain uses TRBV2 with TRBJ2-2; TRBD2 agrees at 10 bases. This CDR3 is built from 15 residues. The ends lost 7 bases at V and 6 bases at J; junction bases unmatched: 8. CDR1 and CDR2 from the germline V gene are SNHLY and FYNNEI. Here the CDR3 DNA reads TGTGCCAGCAAGAAGCGGGAGGGAACGGCCGGGGAGCTGTTTTTT. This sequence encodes CASKKREGTAGELFF.

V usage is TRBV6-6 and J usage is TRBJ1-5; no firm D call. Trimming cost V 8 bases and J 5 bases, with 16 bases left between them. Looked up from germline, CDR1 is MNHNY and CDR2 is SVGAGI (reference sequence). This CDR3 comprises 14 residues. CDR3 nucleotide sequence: TGTGCCAGCGAGGAGGGCAGTGAGGATCAGCCCCAGCATTTT. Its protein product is CASEEGSEDQPQHF.

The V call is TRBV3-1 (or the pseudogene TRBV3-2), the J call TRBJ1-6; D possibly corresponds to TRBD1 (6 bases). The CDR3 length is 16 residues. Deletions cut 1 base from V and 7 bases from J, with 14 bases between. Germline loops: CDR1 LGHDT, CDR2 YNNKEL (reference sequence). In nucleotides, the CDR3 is TGTGCCAGCAGCCAAGGGGGAGGGGGTTCCAATTCACCCCTCCACTTT. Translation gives CASSQGGGGSNSPLHF.

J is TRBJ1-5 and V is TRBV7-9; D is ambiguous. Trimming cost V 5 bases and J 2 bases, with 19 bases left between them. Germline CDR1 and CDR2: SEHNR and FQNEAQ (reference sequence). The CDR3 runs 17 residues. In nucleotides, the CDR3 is TGTGCCAGCAGCCCACAGACACCGATGGGCGGCAATCAGCCCCAGCATTTT. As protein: CASSPQTPMGGNQPQHF.

The CDR3, as DNA: TGCGCCAGCAGACGAACGCTAGCGGGAGTTGTTGATGAGCAGTTCTTC. Translating gives CASRRTLAGVVDEQFF. The chain uses TRBV5-1 and TRBJ2-1; 10 bases line up with TRBD2. The germline gives CDR1 SGHRS, CDR2 YFSETQ. The CDR3 loop spans 16 amino acids. J gave up 8 bases and V 5 bases, and 13 bases lay outside the gene matches.